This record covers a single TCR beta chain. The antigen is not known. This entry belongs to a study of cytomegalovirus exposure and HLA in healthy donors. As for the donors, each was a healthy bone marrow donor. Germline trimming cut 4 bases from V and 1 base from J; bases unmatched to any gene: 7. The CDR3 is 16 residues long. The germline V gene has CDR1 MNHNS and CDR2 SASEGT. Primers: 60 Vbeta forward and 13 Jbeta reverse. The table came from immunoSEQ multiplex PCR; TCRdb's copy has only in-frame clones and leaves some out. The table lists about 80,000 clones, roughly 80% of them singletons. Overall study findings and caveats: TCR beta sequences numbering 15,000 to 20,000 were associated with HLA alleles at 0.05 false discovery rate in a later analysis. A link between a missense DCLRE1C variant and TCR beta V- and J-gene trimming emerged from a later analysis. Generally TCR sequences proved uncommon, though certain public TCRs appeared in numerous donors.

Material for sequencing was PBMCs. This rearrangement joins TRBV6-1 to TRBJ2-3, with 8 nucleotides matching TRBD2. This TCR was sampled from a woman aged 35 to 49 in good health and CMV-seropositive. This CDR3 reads CASSAISGKGTDTQYF. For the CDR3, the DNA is TGTGCCAGCAGTGCAATTAGCGGGAAGGGCACAGATACGCAGTATTTT.